This paragraph covers one T cell receptor beta chain sequence. Its cognate antigen is unknown. Profiling relied on immunoSEQ multiplex PCR, and the TCRdb table lists in-frame clones only, not all of them. Of about 27,000 clones in the sample, approximately 80% were seen once. The source of the sample is a study of OX40 agonist ivuxolimab in advanced cancers. Whole-study context: Partial responses occurred in three patients (one hepatocellular carcinoma, two cutaneous melanoma). Broader study findings: CD4+ and CD8+ blood T cells expanded clonally by week 6 at 0.1 to 3.0 mg/kg. CD4+ T cells averaged fewer expanded clones than CD8+ T cells. Some nonresponders likewise displayed low normalized T-cell clonal expansion.

V was cut by 7 bases and J by 3 bases, with 18 bases left in between. The CDR3 is made up of 15 amino acids. The germline CDR1 and CDR2 sequences are MNHEY and SVGAGI. The sequencing used CD4+ or CD8+ T cells sorted from blood, collected in a trial of the OX40 agonist ivuxolimab. This sequence originates from an adult with an advanced solid tumor such as melanoma, head and neck, liver or kidney cancer. The V call is TRBV6-5, the J call TRBJ1-2; no clear D. This CDR3 is CASTKGGGPDYGYTF. CDR3 nucleotide sequence: TGTGCCAGCACCAAGGGTGGAGGGCCTGACTATGGCTACACCTTC.